Below, 23 T cell receptor beta chains from the same sample are listed, as sequenced in a study of technical replicates of blood from several donors. TCRdb's table, derived via immunoSEQ multiplex PCR, lists solely in-frame clones and lacks some. The profile shows tens of thousands of clones, 80% to 90% of them singletons. The sample comprised PBMCs. Receptors were obtained from a human donor in good health. Some clones in this sample may be carry-over from other donors' samples.

The chain has TRBV11-1 and TRBJ2-7; 7 bases match TRBD1. Germline CDR1 is SGHAT and CDR2 is FQDESV (reference sequence). This CDR3 contains 14 residues. Losses at the gene ends were 1 base for V and 3 bases for J; bases not matched to a gene: 3. The CDR3 DNA is TGTGCCAGCAGCTTAGGACAGGGCTACTACGAGCAGTACTTC. Residues: CASSLGQGYYEQYF.

The genes are TRBV7-9 and TRBJ2-3; 9 bases align to TRBD1. The germline V gene has CDR1 SEHNR and CDR2 FQNEAQ (reference sequence). This CDR3 has 16 residues. V was clipped by 5 bases and J by 0 bases; unmatched bases: 6. Here the CDR3 reads CASSKGDRDSTDTQYF. As DNA, the CDR3 is TGTGCCAGCAGCAAAGGGGACAGGGATAGCACAGATACGCAGTATTTT.

This chain links TRBV19 with TRBJ1-1, with 9 bases fitting TRBD1. Germline CDR1 is LNHDA and CDR2 is SQIVND (reference sequence). After removal of 5 bases from V and 7 bases from J, the junction contained 2 bases not matched to a gene. The CDR3 length is 12 residues. The CDR3 loop is CASSPDRGEAFF. In nucleotides, the CDR3 is TGTGCCAGTAGTCCGGACAGGGGTGAAGCTTTCTTT.

The chain links TRBV30 to TRBJ2-5; 7 bases map to TRBD1. The germline V gene has CDR1 GTSNPN and CDR2 SVGIG (reference sequence). The CDR3 sequence is 14 residues long. The V segment lost 1 base and the J segment 4 bases; nucleotides outside the gene matches: 6. The CDR3 here is CAWSGTGGGETQYF. DNA of the CDR3: TGTGCCTGGAGTGGGACAGGCGGTGGAGAGACCCAGTACTTC.

The V call is TRBV6-1, the J call TRBJ2-3; 8 bases are a match to TRBD2. Trimming removed 4 bases from V and 4 bases from J; junction bases left unmatched: 7. The germline CDR1 and CDR2 sequences are MNHNS and SASEGT. The CDR3 has 15 residues. In DNA form, the CDR3 reads TGTGCCAGCAGTGCCTTAAGCGGGAGCGCAGATACGCAGTATTTT. As protein: CASSALSGSADTQYF.

The rearrangement joins TRBV30 to TRBJ1-1; D is unresolved. Per the germline V gene, CDR1 is GTSNPN and CDR2 is SVGIG (reference sequence). The CDR3 covers 16 residues. Trimming pared 2 bases from V and 4 bases from J, leaving 20 bases between. CDR3 region: CAWSPSHQVLTTEAFF. The CDR3 bases are TGTGCCTGGAGTCCATCTCACCAGGTATTGACCACTGAAGCTTTCTTT.

The chain couples TRBV19 to TRBJ1-3, with D tentatively TRBD1 (5 bases). CDR3 length: 15 amino acids. CDR1 is LNHDA and CDR2 is SQIVND in the germline V gene (reference sequence). Trimming pared 0 bases from V and 4 bases from J, leaving 10 bases between. The CDR3 DNA follows: TGTGCCAGTAGTATAGACGGGACTGCCGGAAACACCATATATTTT. It translates to CASSIDGTAGNTIYF.

Note on this clone: One end of the junction varies from germline; a read error may be responsible. Here the CDR3 reads CASSVAQTRGNYQETQYF. CDR3 in DNA: TGTGCCAGCAGCGTAGCTCAGACGCGGGGCAACTACCAGGAGACCCAGTACTTC. The V and J genes are TRBV9 and TRBJ2-5, with D perhaps TRBD2 (6 bases). This CDR3 is 18 amino acids long. Germline lookup yields CDR1 SGDLS and CDR2 YYNGEE.

The chain uses TRBV6-5 and TRBJ1-2; 11 nucleotides agree with TRBD1. The CDR3 length is 15 residues. V was pared by 4 bases and J by 1 base, with 2 bases of the junction left unmatched. Germline CDR1 MNHEY, CDR2 SVGAGI. DNA of the CDR3: TGTGCCAGCAGTTGGACAGGGGGCGGTAACTATGGCTACACCTTC. Protein product: CASSWTGGGNYGYTF.

The chain uses TRBV7-2 and TRBJ2-7; D may be TRBD1 (6 bases). This CDR3 spans 16 amino acids. Trimming removed 5 bases at V and 0 bases at J, with 17 bases between. The germline gives CDR1 SGHTA, CDR2 FQGNSA. The CDR3 protein is CASSAQGILPSYEQYF. CDR3 bases: TGTGCCAGCAGCGCGCAGGGGATCCTCCCCTCCTACGAGCAGTACTTC.

This chain uses TRBV10-2 with TRBJ1-6, with no clear D. Deletions cut 3 bases from V and 3 bases from J, with 6 bases between. Germline V gene lookup returns CDR1 WSHSY and CDR2 SAAADI. CDR3 size: 14 residues. The CDR3 nucleotides read TGCGCCAGCAGTGAACAGCTCTATAATTCACCCCTCCACTTT. Translating it yields CASSEQLYNSPLHF.

This clone showed up just once. This chain connects TRBV4-3 to TRBJ1-5; D call uncertain. Germline CDR1 LGHNA, CDR2 YSLEER. The CDR3 sequence is 17 residues long. V lost 0 bases and J lost 0, with 12 bases in between. CDR3 sequence: CASSQDRTADSNQPQHF. The CDR3 DNA sequence: TGCGCCAGCAGCCAAGACCGAACAGCAGATAGCAATCAGCCCCAGCATTTT.

The chain recombines TRBV9 with TRBJ2-1, with 7 bases fitting TRBD2. Germline V CDR1 and CDR2: SGDLS, YYNGEE. The J segment lost 3 bases and the V segment lost 0 bases, leaving 6 bases of the junction unmatched. This CDR3 has 16 residues. The CDR3 region has the DNA TGTGCCAGCAGCGTAGGTCCTAGCGGAGACTACAATGAGCAGTTCTTC. Amino acid sequence: CASSVGPSGDYNEQFF.

The J gene is TRBJ1-2, the V gene TRBV10-3, with D possibly matching TRBD1 (5 bases). Germline V lookup: CDR1 ENHRY, CDR2 SYGVKD. This CDR3 comprises 15 residues. V was clipped by 0 bases and J by 4 bases, with 12 bases between them. The CDR3 here is CAISESPGPAYGYTF. The CDR3 coding sequence is TGTGCCATCAGTGAGTCCCCAGGGCCTGCCTATGGCTACACCTTC.

This chain links TRBV7-3 with TRBJ2-5, with 8 bases lining up with TRBD1. Looked up from germline, CDR1 is SGHTA and CDR2 is FQGTGA. V was pared by 1 base and J by 4 bases, with 2 bases of the junction left unmatched. The CDR3 runs to 14 residues. CDR3 amino acids: CASSLRGQAETQYF. For the CDR3, the DNA is TGTGCCAGCAGCTTAAGGGGACAGGCAGAGACCCAGTACTTC.

The rearrangement links TRBV15 to TRBJ2-7; 9 nucleotides agree with TRBD2. The trim removed 7 bases at V and 5 bases at J, leaving 9 bases unmatched. This CDR3 has 14 residues. CDR1 is LNHNV and CDR2 is YYDKDF in the germline V gene (reference sequence). CDR3: CATKGGGALHEQYF. The CDR3 DNA sequence: TGTGCCACCAAGGGCGGGGGGGCCCTCCACGAGCAGTACTTC. The full variable domain, completed using reference TRBV15 and TRBJ2-7, is DAMVIQNPRYQVTQFGKPVTLSCSQTLNHNVMYWYQQKSSQAPKLLFHYYDKDFNNEADTPDNFQSRRPNTSFCFLDIRSPGLGDTAMYLCATKGGGALHEQYFGPGTRLTVT.

Comment on this clone: A junction end diverges from the germline sequence, so it may reflect a read error. V gene TRBV18 combines with J gene TRBJ1-3; D gene ambiguous. Germline assignment: CDR1 KGHSH and CDR2 LQKENI. The CDR3 is 11 amino acids. The CDR3 loop is CASSPEGPGHF. As DNA, the CDR3 is TGTGCCAGCTCACCAGAGGGCCCTGGCCATTTT.

The chain recombines TRBV21-1 with TRBJ2-3; the table assigns TRBD2, which was not confirmed against the DNA. TRBV21-1 is a known pseudogene. CDR3 length equals 19 residues. The CDR3 protein is CASILLEERQAKLPDTQYF. CDR3 sequence (DNA): TGTGCCAGCATCTTATTGGAGGAGCGGCAGGCCAAATTGCCAGATACGCAGTATTTT.

The rearrangement uses TRBV19 and TRBJ1-6; unclear D gene. V gave up 5 bases and J gave up 10 bases, with 18 bases separating them. There are 15 residues in the CDR3. The germline gives CDR1 LNHDA, CDR2 SQIVND (reference sequence). The CDR3: CASSFDGRKDSPLHF. The CDR3 coding sequence is TGTGCCAGTAGTTTTGACGGGAGAAAGGACTCACCCCTCCACTTT. The variable domain in full, completed from reference TRBV19 and TRBJ1-6, reads DGGITQSPKYLFRKEGQNVTLSCEQNLNHDAMYWYRQDPGQGLRLIYYSQIVNDFQKGDIAEGYSVSREKKESFPLTVTSAQKNPTAFYLCASSFDGRKDSPLHFGNGTRLTVT.

V gene TRBV6-5 combines with J gene TRBJ1-2, with D possibly being TRBD1 (6 bases). Trimming pared 4 bases from V and 0 bases from J, leaving 12 bases between. The CDR3 loop spans 15 amino acids. Germline V gives CDR1 MNHEY, CDR2 SVGAGI. The CDR3 spells CASSSGQIANYGYTF. CDR3 nucleotides: TGTGCCAGCAGTTCTGGACAGATAGCTAACTATGGCTACACCTTC.

DNA for the CDR3: TGCGCCAGCAGCTCCGACGGGACAGGGGTACGGGAGCAGTACTTC. Its translation is CASSSDGTGVREQYF. The chain employs TRBV5-1 and TRBJ2-7; 10 bases line up with TRBD1. Germline lookup yields CDR1 SGHRS and CDR2 YFSETQ. This CDR3 is 15 amino acids long. The V gene end was trimmed by 3 bases and the J gene end by 7 bases; junction bases not matched to a gene: 10.

The rearrangement uses TRBV15 and TRBJ1-5; D possibly corresponds to TRBD1 (5 bases). CDR3 length: 15 residues. Germline lookup yields CDR1 LNHNV and CDR2 YYDKDF (reference sequence). Between the trimmed V and J ends, which lost 0 bases and 1 base, there was a span of 7 bases. The CDR3 protein is CATSRDRGSNQPQHF. DNA for the CDR3: TGTGCCACCAGCAGAGATCGGGGGAGCAATCAGCCCCAGCATTTT.

The gene calls are TRBV7-6 and TRBJ2-7, with D possibly being TRBD2 (5 bases). Trimming shortened V by 2 bases and J by 9 bases, and 17 bases separated the two germline ends. Germline CDR1 SGHVS, CDR2 FNYEAQ. CDR3 length equals 14 residues. The DNA of the CDR3 is TGTGCCAGCAGCTTAAGGGCCGACGCAGAGGGGCAGTACTTC. Translation: CASSLRADAEGQYF.